A single sample gave rise to the 18 T cell receptor beta chains below, sequenced in a study of cytomegalovirus exposure and HLA in healthy donors (dated by TCRdb to between 2016 and 2019). Libraries were constructed by the immunoSEQ multiplex PCR assay. The multiplex PCR relied on a mix of 60 forward primers for TCR Vbeta segments and 13 reverse primers for TCR Jbeta segments. TCRdb holds this immuneACCESS table with in-frame rearrangements only. Some clones are missing; in checked studies, unresolved V genes explain under half, and the rest has no known cause. This sample's listing comprises just under 65,000 clones. Jointly, the top ten make up 15% to 20% of the sample. Sequencing was carried out using PBMCs. Receptors originate from a boy aged 10-17 years in good health and CMV-seronegative.

The CDR3 sequence is CASSGKTGGGNTIYF. The CDR3 bases are TGTGCCAGCAGCGGGAAAACAGGGGGAGGAAACACCATATATTTT. The chain uses TRBV5-6 and TRBJ1-3, with 8 bases matching TRBD1. Looked up from germline, CDR1 is SGHDT and CDR2 is YYEEEE. The CDR3 length is 15 residues. Trimming took 4 bases from V and 4 from J; bases not matched to a gene: 7.

This rearrangement joins TRBV7-6 to TRBJ2-1; D possibly corresponds to TRBD1 (5 bases). V was cut by 7 bases and J by 13 bases, with 14 bases left in between. Germline V CDR1 and CDR2: SGHVS, FNYEAQ. The CDR3 sequence is 11 residues long. The CDR3 protein is CASTYGQGQFF. The CDR3 bases are TGTGCCAGCACCTATGGGCAGGGCCAGTTCTTC.

The chain combines TRBV29-1 with TRBJ1-2, with 9 nucleotides matching TRBD1. J lost 7 bases, V lost 1 base, and 4 bases had no gene match. This CDR3 region has 13 residues. Germline CDR1 and CDR2: SQVTM and ANQGSEA. Written as DNA, the CDR3 is TGCAGCGTTGAAGGGACAGGGGTGGGTGGCTACACCTTC. This encodes CSVEGTGVGGYTF. Looking up the rest from reference TRBV29-1 and TRBJ1-2 gives the full variable domain: SAVISQKPSRDICQRGTSLTIQCQVDSQVTMMFWYRQQPGQSLTLIATANQGSEATYESGFVIDKFPISRPNLTFSTLTVSNMSPEDSSIYLCSVEGTGVGGYTFGSGTRLTVV.

The rearrangement joins TRBV5-1 to TRBJ2-7, with 9 bases fitting TRBD1. Germline assignment: CDR1 SGHRS and CDR2 YFSETQ. The junction had 4 bases not matched to a gene; V was cut back by 0 bases and J by 0 bases. The CDR3 spans 16 residues. In DNA, the CDR3 is TGCGCCAGCAGCTTGGGGGACAGGGAAGACTCCTACGAGCAGTACTTC. Its protein is CASSLGDREDSYEQYF.

The chain uses TRBV19 and TRBJ1-4; 10 nucleotides align to TRBD1. V was pared by 6 bases and J by 6 bases, with 7 bases of the junction left unmatched. The CDR3 is made up of 15 amino acids. Per germline, CDR1 LNHDA and CDR2 SQIVND (reference sequence). CDR3 sequence: CASSPETGGYEKLFF. In DNA, the CDR3 is TGTGCCAGTAGCCCTGAGACAGGGGGCTATGAAAAACTGTTTTTT. Supplemented by reference TRBV19 and TRBJ1-4, the full variable domain reads DGGITQSPKYLFRKEGQNVTLSCEQNLNHDAMYWYRQDPGQGLRLIYYSQIVNDFQKGDIAEGYSVSREKKESFPLTVTSAQKNPTAFYLCASSPETGGYEKLFFGSGTQLSVL.

J is TRBJ1-1 and V is TRBV7-9, with a weak D call TRBD1 (6 bases). The V end was cut by 7 bases, the J end by 5 bases, with 17 bases between. The CDR3 length is 14 residues. Germline assignment: CDR1 SEHNR and CDR2 FQNEAQ (reference sequence). The CDR3: CASNHRAGGTEAFF. CDR3 in DNA: TGTGCCAGCAACCACAGGGCGGGAGGGACTGAAGCTTTCTTT.

V is TRBV5-1 and J is TRBJ1-1; D uncertain. The CDR3 extends over 15 amino acids. The V end was cut by 0 bases, the J end by 3 bases, with 12 bases between. Germline CDR1 and CDR2: SGHRS and YFSETQ. The CDR3 sequence: CASSLGAGTDTEAFF. CDR3 DNA sequence: TGCGCCAGCAGCTTGGGTGCAGGCACGGACACTGAAGCTTTCTTT. Full variable domain (rest looked up from reference TRBV5-1 and TRBJ1-1): KAGVTQTPRYLIKTRGQQVTLSCSPISGHRSVSWYQQTPGQGLQFLFEYFSETQRNKGNFPGRFSGRQFSNSRSEMNVSTLELGDSALYLCASSLGAGTDTEAFFGQGTRLTVV.

This chain links TRBV4-1 with TRBJ1-2; D is undetermined. Per germline, CDR1 MGHRA and CDR2 YSYEKL. The CDR3 totals 15 residues. The ends were cut back, 0 bases at V and 2 bases at J, with 10 bases in the middle. The CDR3 coding sequence is TGCGCCAGCAGCCAAGATGCAGGCAAGAACTATGGCTACACCTTC. It is translated as CASSQDAGKNYGYTF.

This rearrangement joins TRBV29-1 to TRBJ2-7; possibly TRBD2 for D (7 bases). CDR1 SQVTM and CDR2 ANQGSEA come from the germline V gene. This CDR3 comprises 14 residues. V was pared by 4 bases and J by 7 bases, with 20 bases between. CDR3 protein: CSVGGGTGSEEQYF. As DNA, the CDR3 is TGCAGCGTTGGGGGGGGCACAGGGTCTGAGGAGCAGTACTTC.

The chain employs TRBV30 and TRBJ2-2; D is uncertain. V lost 7 bases to trimming and J lost 0 bases, with 12 bases between them. Germline values: CDR1 GTSNPN, CDR2 SVGIG (reference sequence). The CDR3 consists of 14 residues. DNA for the CDR3: TGTGCCTCCAAGACGGGTGCGAACACCGGGGAGCTGTTTTTT. Its protein is CASKTGANTGELFF.

Details on this clone: Within the sample, other DNA sequences also encode this same CDR3. The V call is TRBV5-1, the J call TRBJ1-5, with D maybe TRBD1 (6 bases). V was pared by 0 bases and J by 2 bases, with 6 bases between. CDR1 SGHRS and CDR2 YFSETQ come from the germline V gene. This CDR3 has 14 amino acids. The CDR3 DNA reads as TGCGCCAGCAGCTTGGAGGGGGGCAATCAGCCCCAGCATTTT. It specifies CASSLEGGNQPQHF.

The chain is built from TRBV30 and TRBJ1-4; D unclear. The CDR3 covers 13 residues. Between the trimmed V and J ends, which lost 3 bases and 4 bases, there was a span of 9 bases. Germline loops: CDR1 GTSNPN, CDR2 SVGIG (reference sequence). CDR3 loop: CAWSSGLNEKLFF. In nucleotides, the CDR3 is TGTGCCTGGAGCAGTGGTCTTAATGAAAAACTGTTTTTT.

The J gene is TRBJ1-4, the V gene TRBV13; D uncertain. CDR3 length: 14 amino acids. Trimming took off 6 bases at V and 2 bases at J, with 10 bases between the two ends. Germline V gives CDR1 PRHDT, CDR2 FYEKMQ (reference sequence). The CDR3 bases are TGTGCCAGCAGGCCGGGGAGGACTAATGAAAAACTGTTTTTT. Translation gives CASRPGRTNEKLFF.

V gene TRBV9 combines with J gene TRBJ1-1; tentative D call: TRBD1 (6 bases). V was cut by 0 bases and J by 7 bases, with 16 bases left in between. Germline CDR1 SGDLS, CDR2 YYNGEE. The length of the CDR3 is 15 residues. The CDR3 DNA follows: TGTGCCAGCAGCGTAGTATTATCAGGGGCCGGTGAAGCTTTCTTT. Encoded protein: CASSVVLSGAGEAFF.

The chain links TRBV27 to TRBJ2-7; 7 bases match TRBD2. The J segment lost 2 bases and the V segment lost 6 bases, leaving 7 bases of the junction unmatched. Germline-derived CDR1 and CDR2 are MNHEY and SMNVEV (reference sequence). This CDR3 is 14 amino acids long. The CDR3 loop reads CASSQAGRAYEQYF. The CDR3 bases are TGTGCCAGCAGCCAAGCGGGGAGAGCCTACGAGCAGTACTTC.

This chain connects TRBV5-5 to TRBJ1-1, with 11 bases that match TRBD1. From germline, CDR1 is SGHKS and CDR2 YYEKEE (reference sequence). This CDR3 contains 17 residues. The ends lost 4 bases at V and 5 bases at J; junction bases unmatched: 13. The CDR3: CASSRSSGTGGRTEAFF. DNA of the CDR3: TGTGCCAGCAGCCGAAGTTCCGGGACAGGGGGACGGACTGAAGCTTTCTTT.

A note on this clone: Other nucleotide sequences in the sample specify the same CDR3. The chain joins TRBV6-5 to TRBJ1-2, with a tentative D call TRBD1 (6 bases). Trimming pared 6 bases from V and 4 bases from J, leaving 12 bases between. The length of the CDR3 is 13 residues. Germline V CDR1 and CDR2: MNHEY, SVGAGI. In DNA, the CDR3 is TGTGCCAGCAGCCGTGACAGGCTCTATGGCTACACCTTC. Protein sequence: CASSRDRLYGYTF.

The J gene is TRBJ2-5, the V gene TRBV5-6, with unresolved D. The CDR3 spans 12 residues. V was trimmed by 0 bases and J by 5 bases, leaving 5 bases between them. CDR1 is SGHDT, CDR2 YYEEEE, per germline. In DNA, the CDR3 is TGTGCCAGCAGCTTGGATCGGGAGACCCAGTACTTC. Amino acids: CASSLDRETQYF.